Sequencing of this T cell receptor (beta chain) was carried out in a study of CD8+ T cells in alopecia areata. Study in general: Treated individuals took tofacitinib by mouth, 5 to 10 mg twice daily.

Treatment described: oral pan-JAK inhibitor, 5-10 mg twice daily. Reverse transcription of extracted RNA yielded cDNA, which provided the sequencing template. This table comes from immunoSEQ multiplex PCR, and its TCRdb copy is limited to in-frame clones, with some not included. The top ten hold 1% of the sample, which has 150,000 to 200,000 clones, roughly 60% seen once. The CDR3 spans 13 residues. Germline CDR1 reads SGHAT; CDR2 reads FQNNGV. V was clipped by 5 bases and J by 5 bases, with 13 bases between them. This clone was observed a handful of times. This specimen was CD4+ T cells sorted from blood, taken at week 24, from a patient treated with tofacitinib. This TCR came from a human donor with alopecia areata. V gene TRBV11-2 combines with J gene TRBJ2-7; weak D call: TRBD1 (6 bases). The CDR3 reads CASSLIGQNEQYF. The DNA of the CDR3 is TGTGCCAGCAGCCTCATAGGACAGAACGAGCAGTACTTC.